The rows below give T cell receptor beta chains drawn from one sample of a study of T cells in Graves' hyperthyroidism and ophthalmopathy. A single record per CDR3 protein comes from TCRdb applying MiXCR to the multiplex PCR reads. The sample records approximately 600,000 distinct CDR3 sequences, less than 25% being singletons. Material: blood. The source of these receptors is a young man with Graves' ophthalmopathy. Both conserved end residues are part of each CDR3. Only part of the rows carry a size: once, few, many, or a class if the clone is expanded.

CDR3: CASSARAVAPTDTQYF; J: TRBJ2-3; V: TRBV19; size: -
CDR3: CASSQTGLRGNTIYF; J: TRBJ1-3; V: TRBV6-1; size: few
CDR3: CASSRSQGRAFF; J: TRBJ1-1; V: TRBV28; size: many
CDR3: CASSGRRDMWEGEQYF; J: TRBJ2-7; V: TRBV5-1; size: few
CDR3: CSARDRAGQPQHF; J: TRBJ1-5; V: TRBV20-1; size: -
CDR3: CASSVSDSPLPLYF; J: TRBJ2-7; V: TRBV9; size: few
CDR3: CAWGGPMNEQFF; J: TRBJ2-1; V: TRBV30; size: -
CDR3: CSAKFDRYYEQYF; J: TRBJ2-7; V: TRBV20-1; size: -
CDR3: CASRGTGDTGELFF; J: TRBJ2-2; V: TRBV4-2; size: -
CDR3: CASSLVVGSTDTQYF; J: TRBJ2-3; V: TRBV7-9; size: -
CDR3: CASSQVKGAGELFF; J: TRBJ2-2; V: TRBV14; size: few
CDR3: CATSRDPQTGSEQYF; J: TRBJ2-7; V: TRBV15; size: -
CDR3: CASGSTLDTEAFF; J: TRBJ1-1; V: TRBV12-3/TRBV12-4; size: -
CDR3: CASSPSGTSGRTGTDTQYF; J: TRBJ2-3; V: TRBV18; size: -
CDR3: CASHHPGLAGTYKQYF; J: TRBJ2-7; V: TRBV6-2/TRBV6-3; size: -
CDR3: CASRRTGGWGNTEAFF; J: TRBJ1-1; V: TRBV12-3/TRBV12-4; size: few
CDR3: CAISSASGRVNEQFF; J: TRBJ2-1; V: TRBV10-3; size: -
CDR3: CASSLAPADWGLPTDTQYF; J: TRBJ2-3; V: TRBV7-2; size: few
CDR3: CASSPRDRGRTSQDSPLHF; J: TRBJ1-6; V: TRBV6-1; size: -
CDR3: CASSLAAGGHGTEAFF; J: TRBJ1-1; V: TRBV7-9; size: -
CDR3: CSARGGQGRTEAFF; J: TRBJ1-1; V: TRBV20-1; size: few
CDR3: CATSRVSGSSYNEQFF; J: TRBJ2-1; V: TRBV15; size: -
CDR3: CASSPGTGVHEQYF; J: TRBJ2-7; V: TRBV6-1; size: many
CDR3: CASSQGQGPQETQYF; J: TRBJ2-5; V: TRBV3-1; size: -
CDR3: CAIRENPGQNYEQYF; J: TRBJ2-7; V: TRBV10-3; size: -
CDR3: CASSPGRYNSPLHF; J: TRBJ1-6; V: TRBV12-3/TRBV12-4; size: few
CDR3: CASSFTSGRMVDEQFF; J: TRBJ2-1; V: TRBV6-9; size: few
CDR3: CASSSGLAQGEQFF; J: TRBJ2-1; V: TRBV3-1; size: few
CDR3: CASALDGSYEQYF; J: TRBJ2-7; V: TRBV10-2; size: few
CDR3: CASKEGTGVTQYF; J: TRBJ2-5; V: TRBV27; size: -
CDR3: CASSLRAGVSTDTQYF; J: TRBJ2-3; V: TRBV12-3/TRBV12-4; size: -
CDR3: CASSSPVTDTQYF; J: TRBJ2-3; V: TRBV27; size: many
CDR3: CASSLELAGQTGELFF; J: TRBJ2-2; V: TRBV11-2; size: few
CDR3: CASSEARADTDTQYF; J: TRBJ2-3; V: TRBV2; size: -
CDR3: CASSPLGGGELFF; J: TRBJ2-2; V: TRBV18; size: few
CDR3: CASSQDLSGIEQFF; J: TRBJ2-1; V: TRBV4-2; size: -
CDR3: CASSSHGMGGNQPQHF; J: TRBJ1-5; V: TRBV28; size: -
CDR3: CASSLSEGAGTQYF; J: TRBJ2-3; V: TRBV11-2; size: many
CDR3: CASGGASGYYEQYF; J: TRBJ2-7; V: TRBV27; size: -
CDR3: CASSLTLRGPRRPGELFF; J: TRBJ2-2; V: TRBV4-1; size: -
CDR3: CASSPGAGEAFF; J: TRBJ1-1; V: TRBV12-3/TRBV12-4; size: -
CDR3: CAWRASLPTGFKDSYEQYF; J: TRBJ2-7; V: TRBV30; size: -
CDR3: CASSYLGLAGAITDTQYF; J: TRBJ2-3; V: TRBV6-9; size: -
CDR3: CASSLWGQSYEQYF; J: TRBJ2-7; V: TRBV27; size: few
CDR3: CASRPTARYNEQFF; J: TRBJ2-1; V: TRBV6-1; size: -
CDR3: CASSPGLFTDTQYF; J: TRBJ2-3; V: TRBV11-2; size: many
CDR3: CSARVASGRYNEQFF; J: TRBJ2-1; V: TRBV20-1; size: few
CDR3: CASSFGPTIELFF; J: TRBJ2-2; V: TRBV12-3/TRBV12-4; size: -
CDR3: CASSVYPLVGEQYF; J: TRBJ2-7; V: TRBV7-3; size: few
CDR3: CASTGQGAGETQYF; J: TRBJ2-5; V: TRBV6-1; size: many
CDR3: CASSGEGTGNTIYF; J: TRBJ1-3; V: TRBV9; size: -
CDR3: CASSLGMPGAKNIQYF; J: TRBJ2-4; V: TRBV27; size: -
CDR3: CASQRQGLNTEAFF; J: TRBJ1-1; V: TRBV27; size: -
CDR3: CASSFRGSGEQFF; J: TRBJ2-1; V: TRBV5-1; size: few
CDR3: CASSPSGLAGGNTGELFF; J: TRBJ2-2; V: TRBV6-1; size: few
CDR3: CASSLEGEAPTDTQYF; J: TRBJ2-3; V: TRBV7-2; size: once
CDR3: CASTGTGRNEQFF; J: TRBJ2-1; V: TRBV19; size: -
CDR3: CASSSSGTGIWQPQHF; J: TRBJ1-5; V: TRBV7-8; size: few
CDR3: CASSETLAGEADTQYF; J: TRBJ2-3; V: TRBV2; size: many